The entry below gives a single T cell receptor beta chain sequence along with its context. What it recognizes is unknown. Looked up from germline, CDR1 is KGHSH and CDR2 is LQKENI. The CDR3 is 17 amino acids. V trimming: 6 bases; J trimming: 7 bases; junction bases outside the gene matches: 14. With 60 Vbeta and 13 Jbeta primers, the PCR was carried out. Clones were sequenced by immunoSEQ multiplex PCR, and TCRdb holds only the in-frame ones, with some missing. The table includes 200,000 to 250,000 clones, approximately 79% detected once. The entry originates in a study of cytomegalovirus exposure and HLA in healthy donors. General study points: A previous analysis found most TCR beta V segments productive roughly 90% or roughly 30% of the time. Among CMV-associated TCR beta chains, most appeared HLA-restricted in a later analysis. When analyzed later, the rates of TCR association showed variation by HLA locus, with DRB1 the most and HLA-C the fewest.

The TCR sequence derives from a middle-aged man in good health and CMV-seronegative. This chain connects TRBV18 to TRBJ1-5, with TRBD1 matching 11 bases. Sequencing used PBMCs. The CDR3 DNA reads as TGTGCCAGCTCGCTAGGACAGGGGGCTGGGGGAAGCCAGCCCCAGCATTTT. Encoded protein: CASSLGQGAGGSQPQHF.